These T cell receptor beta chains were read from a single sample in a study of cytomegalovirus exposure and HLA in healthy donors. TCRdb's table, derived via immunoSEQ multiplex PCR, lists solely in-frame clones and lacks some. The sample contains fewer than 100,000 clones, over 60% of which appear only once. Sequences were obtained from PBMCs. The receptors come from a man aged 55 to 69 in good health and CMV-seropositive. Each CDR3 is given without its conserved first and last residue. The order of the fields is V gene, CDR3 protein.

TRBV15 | ATSRAGTGELF
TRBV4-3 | ASSRTNSPDTQY
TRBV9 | ASSVEQGNEQF
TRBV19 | ASSYLTRESPLH
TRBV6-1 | ASRPPGGNTGELF
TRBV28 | ASSNVGRGNTEAF
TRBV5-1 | ASSLPDSHGNTGELF
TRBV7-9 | ASSLRGGQAGANVLT
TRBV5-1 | ASSGGQGATEAF
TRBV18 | ASSPLSGGTGELF
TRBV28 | ASSWRVAKNIQY
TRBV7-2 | ASSPGRGRGEDNEQF
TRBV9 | ASSVRGTNYGYT
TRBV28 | ASRNSRFGTDTQY
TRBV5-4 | ASSLSLHLAGEQY
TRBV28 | ASSRTSGGFYEQY
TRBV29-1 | SVGTGDGYT
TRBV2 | ASSERGAAY
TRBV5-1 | ASRPRTGAGELF
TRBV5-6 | ASSSTGISIYEQY
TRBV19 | ASSTGQENTEAF
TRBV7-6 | ASSLGGMAPEAF
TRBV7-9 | ASRGVPGTGDNEQF
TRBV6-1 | ASSEGTGSTDTQY
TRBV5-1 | ASSRKGTGDFGNEQF
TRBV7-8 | ASSLETGLSYSGNTIY
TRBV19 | ASSPGERVFADTQY
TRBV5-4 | ASTRGPYGYT
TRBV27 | ASGGAVTGELF
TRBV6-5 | ASSYSTGKEQY
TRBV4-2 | ASSQDRRLAGGGEQF
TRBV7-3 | ASSLGRRHQETQY
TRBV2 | ASSEAIVRGYQETQY
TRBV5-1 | ASSLLGGTNQPQH
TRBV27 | ASSLGQGVGGYT
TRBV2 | ASSELYTQY
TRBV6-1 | ASSVSGTGKF
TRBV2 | ASSIQGVYEQY
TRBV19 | GEGGGVYSNQPQH
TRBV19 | ASKPQGAWNTEAF
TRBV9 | ASSVGQSSYEQY
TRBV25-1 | ASSLRWEQY
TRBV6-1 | ASSDATRGASRYEKLF
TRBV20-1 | SARPGSV